Sequencing of this TCR beta chain was carried out in a study of T-cell memory formation after mild COVID-19. In the study overall: TCR clusters were mostly donor specific.

This clonotype has a handful of counts. What it binds is unknown. TCRdb recomputed calls from the 5' RACE reads with MiXCR, one row per CDR3 protein. The sample lists around 340,000 distinct CDR3 sequences, around 21% seen once, with around an eighth in the top ten. Germline V gene lookup returns CDR1 SEHNR and CDR2 FQNEAQ (reference sequence). The V end was cut by 6 bases, the J end by 7 bases, with 23 bases between. The CDR3 loop spans 16 amino acids. Study-wide findings and caveats: Contracting clones from day 15 to 85 showed balanced CD4/CD8; later expanders favored CD4+. Second-wave clones reaching peak frequency on day 37 lacked confirmed SARS-CoV-2 specificity. Pre-infection memory contained some responding clones, which suggested that cross-reactive memory had joined.

This receptor was identified in an adult woman who had mild COVID-19 (a few samples of this study predate the infection). Cell type and time point are not known. Sequenced sample: PBMCs or a T cell subset sorted from them (not recorded which). The chain links TRBV7-9 to TRBJ2-3, with a possible D match to TRBD1 (7 bases). The DNA of the CDR3 is TGTGCCAGCAGGCCCGAGACAGGGACTCCTTTTAATACGCAGTATTTT. Translation: CASRPETGTPFNTQYF.